This T cell receptor (beta chain) stems from a study of blood T cell repertoires in COVID-19. Data came from immunoSEQ multiplex PCR; TCRdb stores just in-frame clones and leaves some out. This sample has about 100,000 clones, with 80% to 95% found just once. In germline, CDR1 is SEHNR, CDR2 FQNEAQ (reference sequence). The CDR3 contains 13 residues. The V end lost 1 base, the J end lost 5 bases, and 8 bases lay between the germline ends. The source is a man aged 65 to 85 with acute or convalescent COVID-19. The specimen was peripheral blood. The chain carries TRBV7-9 and TRBJ1-1; D call uncertain. This chain's CDR3 is CASSLERETEAFF. CDR3 sequence (DNA): TGTGCCAGCAGCTTAGAGAGGGAGACTGAAGCTTTCTTT.